The clone carrying this TCR beta chain has only a few counts. The antigen is not known. V trimming: 7 bases; J trimming: 2 bases; junction bases outside the gene matches: 7. CDR3 length: 15 residues. Germline V lookup: CDR1 LNHDA, CDR2 SQIVND (reference sequence). Some clones are missing from TCRdb's copy, which holds only in-frame ones; the method was immunoSEQ multiplex PCR. This table holds under 850,000 clones, around 77% found once. The sample comes from a study of shared clonotypes between healthy human individuals. Findings and limits, study-wide: Non-shared clonotypes showed lower generation probabilities than clonotypes common to all four donors.

This chain connects TRBV19 to TRBJ1-5, with TRBD1 matching 8 bases. Sequences were obtained from memory CD4+ T cells sorted from blood. Subset given: CD45RA-negative fraction. This TCR came from a woman younger than 45 in good health. The CDR3 nucleotides read TGTGCCAGTAAAAAAGGGGGACAGGGCAATCAGCCCCAGCATTTT. Translating gives CASKKGGQGNQPQHF.